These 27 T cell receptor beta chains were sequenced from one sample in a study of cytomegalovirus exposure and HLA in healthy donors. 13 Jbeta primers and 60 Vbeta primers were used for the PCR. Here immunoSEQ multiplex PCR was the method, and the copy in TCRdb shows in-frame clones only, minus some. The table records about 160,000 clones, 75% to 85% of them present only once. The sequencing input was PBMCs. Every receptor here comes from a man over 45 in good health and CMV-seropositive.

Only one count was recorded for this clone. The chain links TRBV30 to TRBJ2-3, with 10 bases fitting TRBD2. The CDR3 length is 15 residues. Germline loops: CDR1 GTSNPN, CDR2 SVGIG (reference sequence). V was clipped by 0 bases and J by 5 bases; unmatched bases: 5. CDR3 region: CAWSVAGGPLDTQYF. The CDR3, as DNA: TGTGCCTGGAGTGTAGCGGGAGGGCCCTTAGATACGCAGTATTTT.

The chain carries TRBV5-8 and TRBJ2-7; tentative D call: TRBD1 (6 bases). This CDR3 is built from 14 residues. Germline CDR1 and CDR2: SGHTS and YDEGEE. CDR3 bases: TGTGCCAGCAGATTGGCGGCAGGGGATGATGAGCAGTACGTC. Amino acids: CASRLAAGDDEQYV.

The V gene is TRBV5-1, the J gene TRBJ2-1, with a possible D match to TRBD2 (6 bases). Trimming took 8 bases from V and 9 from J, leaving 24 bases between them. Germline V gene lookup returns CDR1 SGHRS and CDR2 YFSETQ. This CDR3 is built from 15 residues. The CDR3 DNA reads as TGCGCCAGTACCTCCGGACCGAGGATGGAGGGTGAGCAGTTCTTC. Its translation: CASTSGPRMEGEQFF.

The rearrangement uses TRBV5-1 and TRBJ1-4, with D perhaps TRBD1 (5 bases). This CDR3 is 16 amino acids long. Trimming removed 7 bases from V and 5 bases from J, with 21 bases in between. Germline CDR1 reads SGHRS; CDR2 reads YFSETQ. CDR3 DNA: TGCGCCAGCGGCCCGGGACTCCCTAGGCAAAATGAAAAACTGTTTTTT. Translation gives CASGPGLPRQNEKLFF.

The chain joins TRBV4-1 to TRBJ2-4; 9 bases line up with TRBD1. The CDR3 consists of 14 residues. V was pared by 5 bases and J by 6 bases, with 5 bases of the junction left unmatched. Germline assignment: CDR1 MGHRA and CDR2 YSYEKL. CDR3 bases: TGCGCCAGCAGCTTACCGGGACAGGGAAACATTCAGTACTTC. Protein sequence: CASSLPGQGNIQYF.

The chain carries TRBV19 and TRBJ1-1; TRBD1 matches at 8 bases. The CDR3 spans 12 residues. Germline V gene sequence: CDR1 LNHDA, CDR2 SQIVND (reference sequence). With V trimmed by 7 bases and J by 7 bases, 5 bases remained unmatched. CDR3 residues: CASTGGLGEAFF. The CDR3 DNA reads TGTGCCAGTACAGGGGGCTTAGGTGAAGCTTTCTTT.

This CDR3 reads CASSYLGQGEETQYF. The CDR3 coding sequence is TGTGCCAGCAGTTACCTGGGACAGGGGGAAGAGACCCAGTACTTC. The V call is TRBV6-5, the J call TRBJ2-5; 11 positions agree with TRBD1. V gave up 2 bases and J gave up 3 bases; unmatched junction bases: 2. Per the germline V gene, CDR1 is MNHEY and CDR2 is SVGAGI. CDR3 length: 15 amino acids.

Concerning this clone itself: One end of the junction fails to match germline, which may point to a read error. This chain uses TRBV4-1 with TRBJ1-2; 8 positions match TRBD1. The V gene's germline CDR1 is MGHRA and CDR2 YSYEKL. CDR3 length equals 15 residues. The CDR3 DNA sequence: TGCGCCAGCAGCCCTGACAGGGGAGGACTTTATGTCTACACCTTC. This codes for CASSPDRGGLYVYTF.

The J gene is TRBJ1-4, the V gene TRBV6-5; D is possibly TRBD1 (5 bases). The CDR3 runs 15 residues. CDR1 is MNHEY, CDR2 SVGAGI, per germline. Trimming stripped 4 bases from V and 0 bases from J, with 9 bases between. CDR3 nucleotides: TGTGCCAGCAGTTTTTTAGGGGCAACTAATGAAAAACTGTTTTTT. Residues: CASSFLGATNEKLFF.

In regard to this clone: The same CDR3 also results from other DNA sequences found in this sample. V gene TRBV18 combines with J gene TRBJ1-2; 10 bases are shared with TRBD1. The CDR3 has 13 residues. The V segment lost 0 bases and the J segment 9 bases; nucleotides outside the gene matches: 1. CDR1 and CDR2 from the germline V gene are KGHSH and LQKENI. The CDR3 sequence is CASSPPGQGSYTF. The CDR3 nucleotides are TGTGCCAGCTCACCACCGGGACAGGGGAGCTACACCTTC. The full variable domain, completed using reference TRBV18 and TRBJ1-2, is NAGVMQNPRHLVRRRGQEARLRCSPMKGHSHVYWYRQLPEEGLKFMVYLQKENIIDESGMPKERFSAEFPKEGPSILRIQQVVRGDSAAYFCASSPPGQGSYTFGSGTRLTVV.

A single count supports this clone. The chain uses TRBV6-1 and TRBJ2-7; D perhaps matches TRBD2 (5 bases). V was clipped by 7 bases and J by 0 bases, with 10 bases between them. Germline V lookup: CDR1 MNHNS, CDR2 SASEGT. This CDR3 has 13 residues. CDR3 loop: CASIRGSSYEQYF. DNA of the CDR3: TGTGCCAGCATCCGGGGTAGCTCCTACGAGCAGTACTTC.

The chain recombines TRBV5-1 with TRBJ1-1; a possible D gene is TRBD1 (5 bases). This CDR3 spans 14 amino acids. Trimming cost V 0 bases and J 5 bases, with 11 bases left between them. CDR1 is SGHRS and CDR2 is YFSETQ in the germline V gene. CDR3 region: CASSLAGGGTEAFF. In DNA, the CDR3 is TGCGCCAGCAGCTTGGCCGGGGGGGGGACTGAAGCTTTCTTT. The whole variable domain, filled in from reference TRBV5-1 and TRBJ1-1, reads KAGVTQTPRYLIKTRGQQVTLSCSPISGHRSVSWYQQTPGQGLQFLFEYFSETQRNKGNFPGRFSGRQFSNSRSEMNVSTLELGDSALYLCASSLAGGGTEAFFGQGTRLTVV.

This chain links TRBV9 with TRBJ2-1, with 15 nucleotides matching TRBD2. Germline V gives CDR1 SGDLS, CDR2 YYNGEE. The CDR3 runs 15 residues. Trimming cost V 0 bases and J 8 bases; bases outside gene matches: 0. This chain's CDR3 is CASSVGTSGGDEQFF. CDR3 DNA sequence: TGTGCCAGCAGCGTAGGGACTAGCGGGGGGGATGAGCAGTTCTTC.

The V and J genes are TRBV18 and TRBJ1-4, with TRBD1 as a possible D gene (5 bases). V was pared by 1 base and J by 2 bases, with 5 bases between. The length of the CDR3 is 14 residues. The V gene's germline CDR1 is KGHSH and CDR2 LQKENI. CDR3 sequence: CASSPQGTNEKLFF. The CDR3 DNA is TGTGCCAGCTCACCACAGGGGACTAATGAAAAACTGTTTTTT.

Here the CDR3 DNA reads TGTGCCAGCAGCTTACTAGCGGGAGGTGCCCAAGAGCAGTACGTC. Translated, it gives CASSLLAGGAQEQYV. This chain links TRBV5-6 with TRBJ2-7; TRBD2 matches 12 bases. With 2 bases clipped from V and 7 bases from J, the junction kept 7 bases outside the gene matches. Germline V gives CDR1 SGHDT, CDR2 YYEEEE. The CDR3 extends over 15 amino acids.

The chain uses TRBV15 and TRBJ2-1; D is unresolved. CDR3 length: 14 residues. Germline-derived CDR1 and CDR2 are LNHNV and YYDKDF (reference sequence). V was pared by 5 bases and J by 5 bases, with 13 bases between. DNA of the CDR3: TGTGCCACCAGCGAGGCCTTTCAAGACAATGAGCAGTTCTTC. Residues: CATSEAFQDNEQFF.

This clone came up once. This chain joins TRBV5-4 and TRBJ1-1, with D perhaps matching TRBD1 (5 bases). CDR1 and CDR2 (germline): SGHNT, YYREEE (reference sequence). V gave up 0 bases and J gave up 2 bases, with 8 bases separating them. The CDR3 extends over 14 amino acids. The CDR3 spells CASSLVQGNTEAFF. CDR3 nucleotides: TGTGCCAGCAGCTTGGTTCAGGGAAACACTGAAGCTTTCTTT.

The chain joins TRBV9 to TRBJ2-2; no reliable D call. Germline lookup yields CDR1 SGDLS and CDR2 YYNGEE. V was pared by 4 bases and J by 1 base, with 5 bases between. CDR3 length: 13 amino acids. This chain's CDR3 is CASSPWNTGELFF. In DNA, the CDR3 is TGTGCCAGCAGCCCCTGGAACACCGGGGAGCTGTTTTTT. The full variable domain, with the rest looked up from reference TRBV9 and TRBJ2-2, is DSGVTQTPKHLITATGQRVTLRCSPRSGDLSVYWYQQSLDQGLQFLIQYYNGEERAKGNILERFSAQQFPDLHSELNLSSLELGDSALYFCASSPWNTGELFFGEGSRLTVL.

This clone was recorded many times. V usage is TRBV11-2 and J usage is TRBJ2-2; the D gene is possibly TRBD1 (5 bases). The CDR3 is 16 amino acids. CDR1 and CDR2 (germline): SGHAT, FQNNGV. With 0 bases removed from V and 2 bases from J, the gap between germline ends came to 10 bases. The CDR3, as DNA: TGTGCCAGCAGCTTAGATGACAGATACAACACCGGGGAGCTGTTTTTT. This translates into CASSLDDRYNTGELFF.

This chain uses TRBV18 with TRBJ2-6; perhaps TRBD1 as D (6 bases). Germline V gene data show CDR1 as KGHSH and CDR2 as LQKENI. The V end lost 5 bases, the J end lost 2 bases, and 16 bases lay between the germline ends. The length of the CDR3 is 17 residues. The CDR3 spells CASSSLTGTTGANVLTF. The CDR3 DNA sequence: TGTGCCAGCTCATCACTTACCGGGACAACTGGGGCCAACGTCCTGACTTTC.

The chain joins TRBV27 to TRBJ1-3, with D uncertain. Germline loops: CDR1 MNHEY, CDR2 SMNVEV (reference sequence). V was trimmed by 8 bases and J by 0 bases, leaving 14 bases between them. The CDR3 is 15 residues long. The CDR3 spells CASQRTANSGNTIYF. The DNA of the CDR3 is TGTGCCAGCCAGCGGACGGCCAACTCTGGAAACACCATATATTTT.

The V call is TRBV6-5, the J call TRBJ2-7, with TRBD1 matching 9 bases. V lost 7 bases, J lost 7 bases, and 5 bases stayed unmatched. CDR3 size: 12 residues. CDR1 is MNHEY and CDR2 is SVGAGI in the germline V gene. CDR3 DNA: TGTGCCAGCAAACAGGGGGCTGGTGAGCAGTACTTC. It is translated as CASKQGAGEQYF.

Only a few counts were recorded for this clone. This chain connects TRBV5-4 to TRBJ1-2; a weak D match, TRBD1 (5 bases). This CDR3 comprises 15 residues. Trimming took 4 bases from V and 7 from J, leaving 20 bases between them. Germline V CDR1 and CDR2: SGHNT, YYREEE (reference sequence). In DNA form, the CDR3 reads TGTGCCAGCAGCACCGGGTGGGGGGATTTTGGTGGCTACACCTTC. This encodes CASSTGWGDFGGYTF.

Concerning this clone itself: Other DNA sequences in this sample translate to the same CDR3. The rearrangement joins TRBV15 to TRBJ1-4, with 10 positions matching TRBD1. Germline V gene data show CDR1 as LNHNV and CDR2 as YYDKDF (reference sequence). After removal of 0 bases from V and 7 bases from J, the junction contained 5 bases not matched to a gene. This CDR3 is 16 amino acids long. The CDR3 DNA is TGTGCCACCAGCAGAGACCCGGGACAGGGGAGTGAAAAACTGTTTTTT. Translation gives CATSRDPGQGSEKLFF.

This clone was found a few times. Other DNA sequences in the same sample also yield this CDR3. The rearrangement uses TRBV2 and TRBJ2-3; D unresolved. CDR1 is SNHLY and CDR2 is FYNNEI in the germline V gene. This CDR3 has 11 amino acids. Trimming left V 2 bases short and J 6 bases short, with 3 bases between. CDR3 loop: CASSELDTQYF. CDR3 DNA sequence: TGTGCCAGCAGTGAACTGGATACGCAGTATTTT.

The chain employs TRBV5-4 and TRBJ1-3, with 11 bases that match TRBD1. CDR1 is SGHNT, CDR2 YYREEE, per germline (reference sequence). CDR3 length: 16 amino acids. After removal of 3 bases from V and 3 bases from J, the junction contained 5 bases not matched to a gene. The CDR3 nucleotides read TGTGCCAGCAGCTCCGGACAGGGGGCAATTGGAAACACCATATATTTT. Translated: CASSSGQGAIGNTIYF.

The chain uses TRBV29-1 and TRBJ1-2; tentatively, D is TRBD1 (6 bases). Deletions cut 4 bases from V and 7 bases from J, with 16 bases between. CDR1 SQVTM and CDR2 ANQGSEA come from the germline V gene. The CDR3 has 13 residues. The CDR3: CSVVLPGDGGYTF. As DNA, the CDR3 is TGCAGCGTTGTTTTGCCAGGGGATGGTGGCTACACCTTC.